This T cell receptor (beta chain) was obtained from a study of post-analysis software for immune sequencing data. Whole-study findings and limits: The study found significantly lower normalized Chao1 diversity in multiple sclerosis patients than in controls. Samples made in the same batch grouped tightly together by F measure. In patients, TRBV5-6, TRBV5-1 and TRBV20-1 belonged to four or five TRBV segments found more frequently than in controls.

TCR beta cDNA libraries included unique molecular identifiers. TCRdb re-derived calls from the PCR reads in MiXCR, one entry per CDR3 protein. The data show about 540,000 distinct CDR3 sequences, 34% seen once. As for this clonotype: Antigen: not known.

CDR3 length: 13 residues. The germline V gene has CDR1 DFQATT and CDR2 SNEGSKA (reference sequence). Trimming pared 2 bases from V and 1 base from J, leaving 8 bases between. The clonotype was recovered from a girl aged 2-17 years with multiple sclerosis. Source material: blood. This sequence joins TRBV20-1 and TRBJ1-2; the D is unclear. CDR3 nucleotide sequence: TGCAGTGCTAGAAACGGGGTTAACTATGGCTACACCTTC. It codes for CSARNGVNYGYTF.